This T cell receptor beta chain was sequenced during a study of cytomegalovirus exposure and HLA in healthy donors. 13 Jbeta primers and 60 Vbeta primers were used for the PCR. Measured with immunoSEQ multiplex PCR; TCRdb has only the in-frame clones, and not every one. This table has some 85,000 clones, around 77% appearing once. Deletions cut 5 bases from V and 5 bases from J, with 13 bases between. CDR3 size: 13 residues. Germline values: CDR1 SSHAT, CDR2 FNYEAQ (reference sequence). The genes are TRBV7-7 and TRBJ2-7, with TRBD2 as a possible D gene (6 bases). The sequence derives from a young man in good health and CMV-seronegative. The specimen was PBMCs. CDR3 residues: CASSLHPGDEQYF. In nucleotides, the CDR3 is TGTGCCAGCAGCCTACACCCGGGGGACGAGCAGTACTTC.